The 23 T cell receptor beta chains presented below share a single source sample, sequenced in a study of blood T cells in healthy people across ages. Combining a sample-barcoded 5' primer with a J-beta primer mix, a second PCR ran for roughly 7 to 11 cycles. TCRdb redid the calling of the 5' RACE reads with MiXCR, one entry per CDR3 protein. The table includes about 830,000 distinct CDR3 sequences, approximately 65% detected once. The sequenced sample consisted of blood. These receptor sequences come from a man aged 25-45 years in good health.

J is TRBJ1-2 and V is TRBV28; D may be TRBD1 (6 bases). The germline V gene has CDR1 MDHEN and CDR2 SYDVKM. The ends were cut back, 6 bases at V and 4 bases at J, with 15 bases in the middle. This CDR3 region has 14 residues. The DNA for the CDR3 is TGTGCCAGCAGCGCCTCCGACAGGTTCTATGGCTACACCTTC. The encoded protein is CASSASDRFYGYTF.

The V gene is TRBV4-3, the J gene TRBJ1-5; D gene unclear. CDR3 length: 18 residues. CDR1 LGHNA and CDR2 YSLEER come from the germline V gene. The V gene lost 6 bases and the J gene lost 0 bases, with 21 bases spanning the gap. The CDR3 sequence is CASRSPTGIGHSNQPQHF. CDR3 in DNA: TGCGCCAGCAGATCCCCCACGGGGATTGGGCATAGCAATCAGCCCCAGCATTTT.

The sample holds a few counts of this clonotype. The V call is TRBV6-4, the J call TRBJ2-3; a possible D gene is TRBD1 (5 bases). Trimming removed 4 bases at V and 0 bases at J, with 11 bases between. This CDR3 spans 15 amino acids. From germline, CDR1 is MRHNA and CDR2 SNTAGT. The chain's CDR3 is CASSGGASSTDTQYF. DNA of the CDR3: TGTGCCAGCAGTGGTGGGGCCTCTAGCACAGATACGCAGTATTTT.

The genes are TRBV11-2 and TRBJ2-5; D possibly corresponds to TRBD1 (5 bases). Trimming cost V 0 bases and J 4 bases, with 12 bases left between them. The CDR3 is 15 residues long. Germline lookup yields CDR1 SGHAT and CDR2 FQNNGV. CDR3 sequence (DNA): TGTGCCAGCAGCTTAGATCACGGACAACTAGAGACCCAGTACTTC. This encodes CASSLDHGQLETQYF. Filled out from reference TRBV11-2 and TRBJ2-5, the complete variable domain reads EAGVAQSPRYKIIEKRQSVAFWCNPISGHATLYWYQQILGQGPKLLIQFQNNGVVDDSQLPKDRFSAERLKGVDSTLKIQPAKLEDSAVYLCASSLDHGQLETQYFGPGTRLLVL.

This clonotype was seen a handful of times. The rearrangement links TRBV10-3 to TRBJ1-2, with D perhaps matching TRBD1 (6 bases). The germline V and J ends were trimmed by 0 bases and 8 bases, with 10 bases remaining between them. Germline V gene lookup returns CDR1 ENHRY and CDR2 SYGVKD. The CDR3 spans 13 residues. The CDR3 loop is CAISESGGGGYTF. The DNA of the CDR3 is TGTGCCATCAGTGAGTCGGGGGGCGGGGGCTACACCTTC.

The DNA of the CDR3 is TGTGCCAGCAGCCAATACACCCCGGGACACCATCAGGAAGAGACCCAGTACTTC. It translates to CASSQYTPGHHQEETQYF. The chain joins TRBV3-1 to TRBJ2-5; tentatively, D is TRBD1 (6 bases). Trimming shortened V by 2 bases and J by 3 bases, and 22 bases separated the two germline ends. The length of the CDR3 is 18 residues. Germline V gene data show CDR1 as LGHDT and CDR2 as YNNKEL (reference sequence).

The chain's CDR3 is CASSLRQGNEQYF. CDR3 sequence (DNA): TGTGCCAGCAGTCTCAGACAGGGGAATGAGCAGTACTTC. The chain carries TRBV12-3 or TRBV12-4 and TRBJ2-5; 8 positions match TRBD1. The ends lost 5 bases at V and 11 bases at J; junction bases unmatched: 10. The CDR3 runs 13 residues.

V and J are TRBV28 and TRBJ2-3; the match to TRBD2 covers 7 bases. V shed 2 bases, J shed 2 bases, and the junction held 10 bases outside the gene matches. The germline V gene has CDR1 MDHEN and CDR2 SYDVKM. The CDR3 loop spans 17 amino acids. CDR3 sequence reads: CASSLISAGTITDTQYF. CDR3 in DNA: TGTGCCAGCAGTTTAATTTCAGCGGGGACGATCACAGATACGCAGTATTTT.

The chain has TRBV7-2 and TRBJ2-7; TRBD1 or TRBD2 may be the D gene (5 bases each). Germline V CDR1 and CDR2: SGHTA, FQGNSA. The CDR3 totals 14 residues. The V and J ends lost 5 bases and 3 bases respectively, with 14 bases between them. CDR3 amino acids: CASSTTGPRYEQYF. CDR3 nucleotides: TGTGCCAGCAGCACAACGGGACCTCGCTACGAGCAGTACTTC.

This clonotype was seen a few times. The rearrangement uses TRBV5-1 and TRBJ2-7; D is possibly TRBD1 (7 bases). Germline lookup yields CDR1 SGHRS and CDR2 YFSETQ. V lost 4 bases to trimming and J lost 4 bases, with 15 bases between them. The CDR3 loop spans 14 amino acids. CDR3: CASSPGGGRYEQYF. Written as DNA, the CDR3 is TGCGCCAGCAGCCCCGGAGGGGGCCGGTACGAGCAGTACTTC. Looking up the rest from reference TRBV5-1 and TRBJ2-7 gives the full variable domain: KAGVTQTPRYLIKTRGQQVTLSCSPISGHRSVSWYQQTPGQGLQFLFEYFSETQRNKGNFPGRFSGRQFSNSRSEMNVSTLELGDSALYLCASSPGGGRYEQYFGPGTRLTVT.

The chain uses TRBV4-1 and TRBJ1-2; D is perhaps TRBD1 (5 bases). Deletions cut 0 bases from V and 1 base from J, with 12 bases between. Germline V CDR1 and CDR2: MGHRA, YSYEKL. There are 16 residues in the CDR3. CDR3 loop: CASSQEIRTLNYGYTF. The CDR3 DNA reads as TGCGCCAGCAGCCAAGAGATCCGGACACTTAACTATGGCTACACCTTC.

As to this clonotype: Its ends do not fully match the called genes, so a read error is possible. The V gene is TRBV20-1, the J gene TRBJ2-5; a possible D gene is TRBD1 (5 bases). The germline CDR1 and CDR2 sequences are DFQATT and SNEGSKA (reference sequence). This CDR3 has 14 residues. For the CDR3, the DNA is TGCAGTGTTAGAGATCGAAGGGGTCAAGAGACCCAGTACTTC. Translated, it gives CSVRDRRGQETQYF.

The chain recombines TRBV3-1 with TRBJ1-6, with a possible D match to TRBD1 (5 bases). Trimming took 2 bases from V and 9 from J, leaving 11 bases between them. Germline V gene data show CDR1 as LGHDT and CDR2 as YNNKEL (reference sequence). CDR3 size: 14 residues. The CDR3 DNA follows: TGTGCCAGCAGCCAACAGGGTGGTGGTTCACCCCTCCACTTT. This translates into CASSQQGGGSPLHF. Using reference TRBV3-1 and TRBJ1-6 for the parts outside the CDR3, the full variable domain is DTAVSQTPKYLVTQMGNDKSIKCEQNLGHDTMYWYKQDSKKFLKIMFSYNNKELIINETVPNRFSPKSPDKAHLNLHINSLELGDSAVYFCASSQQGGGSPLHFGNGTRLTVT.

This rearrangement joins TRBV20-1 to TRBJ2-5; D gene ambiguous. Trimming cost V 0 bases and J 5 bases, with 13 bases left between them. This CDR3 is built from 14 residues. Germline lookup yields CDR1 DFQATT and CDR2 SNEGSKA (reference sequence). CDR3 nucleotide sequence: TGCAGTGCTAGAGATTCCGCTATGGGGGAGACCCAGTACTTC. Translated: CSARDSAMGETQYF.

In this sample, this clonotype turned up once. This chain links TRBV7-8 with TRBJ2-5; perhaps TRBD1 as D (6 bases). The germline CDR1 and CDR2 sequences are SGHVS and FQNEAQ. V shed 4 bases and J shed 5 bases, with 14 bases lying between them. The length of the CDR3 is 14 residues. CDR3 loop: CASSYREPRETQYF. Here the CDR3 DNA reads TGTGCCAGCAGCTACAGGGAGCCCCGGGAGACCCAGTACTTC.

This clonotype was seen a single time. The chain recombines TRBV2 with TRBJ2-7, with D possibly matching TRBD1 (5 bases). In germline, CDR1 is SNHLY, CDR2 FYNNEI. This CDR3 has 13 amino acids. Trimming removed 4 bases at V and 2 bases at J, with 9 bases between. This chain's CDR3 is CASSAARAYEQYF. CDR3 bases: TGTGCCAGCAGTGCAGCCAGGGCCTACGAGCAGTACTTC. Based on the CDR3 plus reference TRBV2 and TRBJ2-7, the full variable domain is EPEVTQTPSHQVTQMGQEVILRCVPISNHLYFYWYRQILGQKVEFLVSFYNNEISEKSEIFDDQFSVERPDGSNFTLKIRSTKLEDSAMYFCASSAARAYEQYFGPGTRLTVT.

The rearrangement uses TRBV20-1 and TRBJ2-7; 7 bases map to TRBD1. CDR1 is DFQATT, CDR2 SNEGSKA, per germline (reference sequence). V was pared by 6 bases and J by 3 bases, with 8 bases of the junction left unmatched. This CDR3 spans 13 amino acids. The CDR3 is CSAQKTGCYEQYF. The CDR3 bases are TGCAGTGCCCAAAAGACAGGGTGCTACGAGCAGTACTTC.

The CDR3 DNA reads as TGTGCCAGCAGCTTAAAGATGACAGGAGAGGGAAATCGCTACACCTTC. Protein sequence: CASSLKMTGEGNRYTF. The J gene is TRBJ1-2, the V gene TRBV7-8, with a possible D match to TRBD1 (6 bases). The CDR3 length is 16 residues. Germline-derived CDR1 and CDR2 are SGHVS and FQNEAQ. Trimming took off 2 bases at V and 9 bases at J, with 22 bases between the two ends.

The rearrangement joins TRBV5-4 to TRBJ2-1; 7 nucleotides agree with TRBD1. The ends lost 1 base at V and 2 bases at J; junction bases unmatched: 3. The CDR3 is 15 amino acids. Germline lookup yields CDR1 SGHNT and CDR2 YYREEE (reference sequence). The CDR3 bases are TGTGCCAGCAGCTTGACAGGGGCCGCCTACAATGAGCAGTTCTTC. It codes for CASSLTGAAYNEQFF.

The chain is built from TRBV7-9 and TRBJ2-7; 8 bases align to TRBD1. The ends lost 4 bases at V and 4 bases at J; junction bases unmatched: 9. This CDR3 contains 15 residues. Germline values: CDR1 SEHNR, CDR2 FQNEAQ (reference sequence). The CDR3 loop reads CASSSYRQGWYEQYF. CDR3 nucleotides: TGTGCCAGCAGCTCATACCGACAGGGGTGGTACGAGCAGTACTTC.

The CDR3 spells CSAETGTGEDNEQFF. CDR3 sequence (DNA): TGCAGTGCTGAGACCGGGACAGGGGAGGACAATGAGCAGTTCTTC. This chain uses TRBV20-1 with TRBJ2-1; 10 positions agree with TRBD1. The V gene end was trimmed by 5 bases and the J gene end by 5 bases; junction bases not matched to a gene: 9. This CDR3 has 15 residues. The germline V gene has CDR1 DFQATT and CDR2 SNEGSKA (reference sequence).

The CDR3 reads CASSIMPRTYNEQFF. CDR3 bases: TGTGCCAGCAGTATAATGCCGAGAACCTACAATGAGCAGTTCTTC. The chain links TRBV2 to TRBJ2-1; no clear D gene. The V gene lost 5 bases and the J gene lost 2 bases, with 13 bases spanning the gap. The V gene's germline CDR1 is SNHLY and CDR2 FYNNEI. The CDR3 is 15 residues long. Looking up the rest from reference TRBV2 and TRBJ2-1 gives the full variable domain: EPEVTQTPSHQVTQMGQEVILRCVPISNHLYFYWYRQILGQKVEFLVSFYNNEISEKSEIFDDQFSVERPDGSNFTLKIRSTKLEDSAMYFCASSIMPRTYNEQFFGPGTRLTVL.

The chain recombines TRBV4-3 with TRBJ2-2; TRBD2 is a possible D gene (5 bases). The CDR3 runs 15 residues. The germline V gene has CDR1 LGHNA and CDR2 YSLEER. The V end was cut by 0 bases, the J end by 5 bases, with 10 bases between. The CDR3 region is CASSQEIRGTGELFF. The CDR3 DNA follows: TGCGCCAGCAGCCAAGAGATCAGAGGGACCGGGGAGCTGTTTTTT.